These T cell receptor beta chains were read from a single sample in a study of T cells after yellow fever vaccination. TCRdb reanalysed the 5' RACE reads using MiXCR and keeps one entry per CDR3 protein. Of approximately 250,000 distinct CDR3 sequences in the sample, 6.5% to 7.5% are singletons; the top ten hold approximately 0.99%. The material sequenced was CD4+ T cells sorted from PBMCs, taken on the day of the yellow fever booster vaccination. The receptors shown here come from a young man who received the YFV17D yellow fever vaccine. The CDR3 runs from the conserved cysteine through the conserved F or W.

V gene: TRBV3-2
J gene: TRBJ2-1
CDR3 protein: CASSQESGISGADIRGPYNEQFF

V gene: TRBV7-3
J gene: TRBJ2-7
CDR3 protein: CASSPQSEVEQYF

V gene: TRBV24-1
J gene: TRBJ1-5
CDR3 protein: CATSDSGGVQPQHF

V gene: TRBV20-1
J gene: TRBJ1-1
CDR3 protein: CSASPGRGRTEAFF

V gene: TRBV11-2
J gene: TRBJ2-1
CDR3 protein: CASSPLAGLRNEQFF

V gene: TRBV7-9
J gene: TRBJ2-1
CDR3 protein: CASSPPGQPYNEQFF

V gene: TRBV7-6
J gene: TRBJ2-5
CDR3 protein: CASSLVWTPQETQYF

V gene: TRBV7-2
J gene: TRBJ2-3
CDR3 protein: CASSYSSGSTDTQYF

V gene: TRBV24-1
J gene: TRBJ1-1
CDR3 protein: CATEDRTGEAFF

V gene: TRBV20-1
J gene: TRBJ2-1
CDR3 protein: CSAGSGRARNEQFF

V gene: TRBV7-9
J gene: TRBJ2-7
CDR3 protein: CASSSTLGGRSSYEQYF

V gene: TRBV3-1
J gene: TRBJ2-7
CDR3 protein: CASSHGAISYEQYF

V gene: TRBV5-6
J gene: TRBJ2-4
CDR3 protein: CASSYRSAKNIQYF

V gene: TRBV5-1
J gene: TRBJ2-7
CDR3 protein: CASSLTMDPEQYF

V gene: TRBV11-3
J gene: TRBJ2-1
CDR3 protein: CASSLDQRDNYNEQFF

V gene: TRBV7-2
J gene: TRBJ1-1
CDR3 protein: CASSSSRTTEAFF